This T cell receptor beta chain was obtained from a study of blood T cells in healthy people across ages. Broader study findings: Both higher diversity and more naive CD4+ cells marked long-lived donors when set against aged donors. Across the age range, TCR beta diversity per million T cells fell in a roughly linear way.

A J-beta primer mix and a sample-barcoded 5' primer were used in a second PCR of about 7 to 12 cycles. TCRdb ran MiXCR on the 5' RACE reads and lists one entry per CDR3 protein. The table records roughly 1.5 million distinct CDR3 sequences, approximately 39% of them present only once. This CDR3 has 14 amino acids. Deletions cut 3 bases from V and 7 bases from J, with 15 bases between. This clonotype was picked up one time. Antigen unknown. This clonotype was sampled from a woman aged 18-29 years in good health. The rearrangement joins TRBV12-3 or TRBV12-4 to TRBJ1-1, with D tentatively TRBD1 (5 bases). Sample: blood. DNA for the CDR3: TGTGCCAGCAGTTTGGAGGACAAACTTGATGAAGCTTTCTTT. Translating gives CASSLEDKLDEAFF.